One sample yielded the 19 T cell receptor beta chains listed below, sequenced in a study. TCRdb recomputed calls from the 5' RACE reads with MiXCR, one row per CDR3 protein. The data show about 5,800 distinct CDR3 sequences, roughly 29% seen once. The sample comprised memory CD4+ T cells sorted from a lymph node. Sample subset: memory CD4+ T cells, CD4+CD45RO+CD25-. The receptor set was obtained from a female donor with breast cancer.

This clonotype is deemed medium-sized. This rearrangement joins TRBV12-3 or TRBV12-4 to TRBJ2-1; no clear D. V shed 0 bases and J shed 8 bases, with 8 bases lying between them. The length of the CDR3 is 13 residues. CDR3 sequence (DNA): TGTGCCAGCAGTTTAGCGGGCCCCGATGAGCAGTTCTTC. It translates to CASSLAGPDEQFF.

This clonotype was seen only once. One base away lies a much larger clone, so this may be a sequencing read error. The V gene is TRBV9, the J gene TRBJ2-1; the D is unclear. The germline V gene has CDR1 SGDLS and CDR2 YYNGEE. V lost 0 bases and J lost 2, with 21 bases in between. This CDR3 is built from 19 residues. The CDR3 DNA follows: TGTGCCAGCAGCGTAGGCCCAATATTGGGCAGGAGTCCCTACAATGAGCAGTTCTTC. Its translation is CASSVGPILGRSPYNEQFF.

Ten or more counts support this clonotype. The chain recombines TRBV10-3 with TRBJ2-3, with TRBD2 matching 12 bases. The trim removed 10 bases at V and 4 bases at J, leaving 6 bases unmatched. The CDR3 is 14 residues long. Germline CDR1 is ENHRY and CDR2 is SYGVKD. For the CDR3, the DNA is TGTGCCACGACACTAGCGGGGGGTTCAGATACGCAGTATTTT. It specifies CATTLAGGSDTQYF.

The chain combines TRBV4-2 with TRBJ2-7, with a possible D match to TRBD1 (6 bases). The V and J ends lost 3 bases and 9 bases respectively, with 18 bases between them. The CDR3 length is 14 residues. Per the germline V gene, CDR1 is LGHNA and CDR2 is YNFKEQ. The CDR3 DNA reads TGTGCCAGCAGCCACGCTAACAGGGTAGGGGTGCAGTACTTC. It is translated as CASSHANRVGVQYF.

By sample share, this clonotype is medium-sized (0.01 to 0.1%). The CDR3, as DNA: TGTGCCAGCAGCCAAGGTCCGGGAGTTGGGGATACGCAGTATTTT. Translated: CASSQGPGVGDTQYF. The chain carries TRBV4-2 and TRBJ2-3; the D gene is possibly TRBD2 (6 bases). Trimming cost V 1 base and J 6 bases, with 14 bases left between them. Germline CDR1 and CDR2: LGHNA and YNFKEQ. CDR3 length equals 15 residues.

This clonotype is categorized as large. CDR3 nucleotide sequence: TGCAGTGCTAAGACAGGGGGAAGTGGTGGCTACACCTTC. This translates into CSAKTGGSGGYTF. This chain joins TRBV20-1 and TRBJ1-2; 9 nucleotides match TRBD1. The CDR3 loop spans 13 amino acids. The J segment lost 7 bases and the V segment lost 4 bases, leaving 7 bases of the junction unmatched. Per germline, CDR1 DFQATT and CDR2 SNEGSKA (reference sequence).

Note on this clonotype: Since no conserved phenylalanine or tryptophan closes the CDR3, a read error is the likely cause. The chain combines TRBV7-2 with TRBJ2-2; 7 positions match TRBD1. Germline V gives CDR1 SGHTA, CDR2 FQGNSA. The CDR3 contains 16 residues. CDR3 DNA: TGCGCCAGCAGCCCTAAGACAGGGTGGAACACCGGGGAGCTGTTTCTT. Translated, it gives CASSPKTGWNTGELFL.

Relative to its sample, this clonotype is medium-sized. The genes are TRBV9 and TRBJ2-5, with D maybe TRBD2 (6 bases). The germline V gene encodes CDR1 SGDLS and CDR2 YYNGEE. Trimming removed 0 bases from V and 2 bases from J, with 8 bases in between. This CDR3 is 14 amino acids long. Here the CDR3 DNA reads TGTGCCAGCAGCGTAGGACTAGGGCAAGAGACCCAGTACTTC. It codes for CASSVGLGQETQYF.

This CDR3 is CASSQPTEGVGTEAFF. As DNA, the CDR3 is TGTGCCAGCAGCCAACCAACAGAAGGGGTTGGCACTGAAGCTTTCTTT. V gene TRBV11-2 combines with J gene TRBJ1-1, with a weak D call TRBD1 (5 bases). The length of the CDR3 is 16 residues. Looked up from germline, CDR1 is SGHAT and CDR2 is FQNNGV. V lost 5 bases and J lost 4, with 20 bases in between.

This clonotype was observed a handful of times. The CDR3 ends on some other residue instead of the conserved phenylalanine or tryptophan, so this is likely a read error. V usage is TRBV7-2 and J usage is TRBJ2-1; D perhaps matches TRBD2 (5 bases). This CDR3 has 13 residues. The V gene lost 5 bases and the J gene lost 3 bases, with 8 bases spanning the gap. CDR1 is SGHTA, CDR2 FQGNSA, per germline. The CDR3, as DNA: TGTGCCAGCAGCGGACTGGGCTACAATGAGCAGTTCCTC. It is translated as CASSGLGYNEQFL.

The sample holds many counts of this clonotype. The rearrangement joins TRBV24-1 to TRBJ2-4, with D possibly being TRBD2 (6 bases). The CDR3 has 13 amino acids. Germline V gene data show CDR1 as KGHDR and CDR2 as SFDVKD. Trimming took off 5 bases at V and 7 bases at J, with 11 bases between the two ends. The DNA for the CDR3 is TGTGCCACCAGTGGACGGAGGGAGAACATTCAGTACTTC. It codes for CATSGRRENIQYF.

V gene TRBV7-2 combines with J gene TRBJ2-1, with D perhaps given as TRBD1 or TRBD2 (7 bases each). Germline assignment: CDR1 SGHTA and CDR2 FQGNSA. This CDR3 spans 14 amino acids. Trimming took 5 bases from V and 9 from J, leaving 17 bases between them. As DNA, the CDR3 is TGTGCCAGCAGCCAGGGGGGGGGGATCCCTGAGCAGTTCTTC. The encoded protein is CASSQGGGIPEQFF. Full variable domain (remainder filled in from reference TRBV7-2 and TRBJ2-1): GAGVSQSPSNKVTEKGKDVELRCDPISGHTALYWYRQSLGQGLEFLIYFQGNSAPDKSGLPSDRFSAERTGGSVSTLTIQRTQQEDSAVYLCASSQGGGIPEQFFGPGTRLTVL.

This clonotype is medium-sized by share. The V and J genes are TRBV20-1 and TRBJ2-3; D call uncertain. Germline loops: CDR1 DFQATT, CDR2 SNEGSKA (reference sequence). The CDR3 length is 15 residues. Trimming took 2 bases from V and 0 from J, leaving 12 bases between them. In DNA form, the CDR3 reads TGCAGTGCTAGACCCTCTTCATCTAGCACAGATACGCAGTATTTT. Protein sequence: CSARPSSSSTDTQYF.

This clonotype is deemed medium-sized. The J gene is TRBJ1-1, the V gene TRBV7-3; D call uncertain. The germline V and J ends were trimmed by 5 bases and 4 bases, with 14 bases remaining between them. This CDR3 contains 14 residues. Germline lookup yields CDR1 SGHTA and CDR2 FQGTGA. In DNA form, the CDR3 reads TGTGCCAGCAGCGTACGACCGGGATCCACTGAAGCTTTCTTT. It yields the protein CASSVRPGSTEAFF.

This clonotype was detected once. This sequence joins TRBV20-1 and TRBJ2-7; 11 bases fit TRBD1. The CDR3 is 14 residues long. The V segment lost 7 bases and the J segment 11 bases; nucleotides outside the gene matches: 16. Germline V gene data show CDR1 as DFQATT and CDR2 as SNEGSKA (reference sequence). The CDR3 here is CSVLGQGVLGEKYF. The CDR3 nucleotides are TGCAGTGTTCTGGGACAGGGGGTACTTGGAGAGAAGTACTTC.

The CDR3 DNA follows: TGTGCCAGCAGCCTAGTAGCCGGTGGGCAGTTCTTC. As protein: CASSLVAGGQFF. The chain is built from TRBV7-6 and TRBJ2-1; D is unclear. The CDR3 is made up of 12 amino acids. CDR1 is SGHVS and CDR2 is FNYEAQ in the germline V gene. V lost 5 bases, J lost 12 bases, and 14 bases lay in between.

By share, this clonotype counts as medium-sized. The rearrangement links TRBV7-8 to TRBJ2-7, with 10 nucleotides matching TRBD2. Germline V gene data show CDR1 as SGHVS and CDR2 as FQNEAQ. Unmatched junction bases numbered 11, after V lost 5 bases and J lost 4 bases. The CDR3 runs 16 residues. CDR3 protein: CASSAYRLAGGYEQYF. Here the CDR3 DNA reads TGTGCCAGCAGCGCCTACCGGTTAGCGGGAGGTTACGAGCAGTACTTC.

The chain links TRBV7-9 to TRBJ2-5, with a possible D match to TRBD2 (6 bases). The V gene lost 5 bases and the J gene lost 1 base, with 14 bases spanning the gap. The germline V gene has CDR1 SEHNR and CDR2 FQNEAQ (reference sequence). This CDR3 has 15 amino acids. The CDR3 here is CASSHRDWRQETQYF. The CDR3 DNA sequence: TGTGCCAGCAGCCACCGGGACTGGCGCCAAGAGACCCAGTACTTC.

The chain couples TRBV20-1 to TRBJ2-1; TRBD2 matches at 9 bases. Per the germline V gene, CDR1 is DFQATT and CDR2 is SNEGSKA (reference sequence). The CDR3 runs to 16 residues. The J segment lost 6 bases and the V segment lost 4 bases, leaving 13 bases of the junction unmatched. The CDR3 reads CSANPNLAGVRNEQFF. CDR3 DNA sequence: TGCAGTGCTAACCCCAACTTAGCGGGAGTGCGCAATGAGCAGTTCTTC.